The 11 T cell receptor beta chains below all came from one sample that was sequenced in a study of OX40 agonist ivuxolimab in advanced cancers. Clones were read by immunoSEQ multiplex PCR, and TCRdb kept only the in-frame ones, dropping some. The data contain 75,000 to 100,000 clones, approximately 90% of them singletons. The sample was CD4+ or CD8+ T cells sorted from blood, taken in a trial of the OX40 agonist ivuxolimab. The source is an adult with an advanced solid tumor such as melanoma, head and neck, liver or kidney cancer.

This chain uses TRBV5-1 with TRBJ2-6, with D perhaps matching TRBD2 (5 bases). The germline V gene has CDR1 SGHRS and CDR2 YFSETQ. The length of the CDR3 is 17 residues. Trimming shortened V by 0 bases and J by 0 bases, and 10 bases separated the two germline ends. For the CDR3, the DNA is TGCGCCAGCAGCTTGGCCGGAGGCAGCTCTGGGGCCAACGTCCTGACTTTC. This gives the protein CASSLAGGSSGANVLTF.

The chain couples TRBV7-2 to TRBJ1-6; the D is unclear. V lost 3 bases to trimming and J lost 14 bases, with 11 bases between them. The CDR3 has 12 amino acids. The germline CDR1 and CDR2 sequences are SGHTA and FQGNSA. The CDR3 DNA sequence: TGTGCCAGCAGCTTCTCAGTTCTGTCCCTCCACTTT. This codes for CASSFSVLSLHF.

The rearrangement links TRBV18 to TRBJ1-1; TRBD1 aligns across 7 bases. The V segment lost 4 bases and the J segment 0 bases; nucleotides outside the gene matches: 2. CDR3 length: 14 amino acids. Looked up from germline, CDR1 is KGHSH and CDR2 is LQKENI. CDR3 sequence reads: CASSRDSMNTEAFF. CDR3 DNA sequence: TGTGCCAGCTCACGGGACAGCATGAACACTGAAGCTTTCTTT.

The chain carries TRBV5-6 and TRBJ1-2; D is uncertain. Germline lookup yields CDR1 SGHDT and CDR2 YYEEEE. The V and J ends lost 5 bases and 4 bases respectively, with 18 bases between them. The CDR3 extends over 15 amino acids. This CDR3 is CASSQDGLIFYGYTF. CDR3 DNA: TGTGCCAGCAGTCAGGACGGCCTTATCTTCTATGGCTACACCTTC.

This chain joins TRBV21-1 and TRBJ2-4; TRBD1, the table's D call, was not compared with the DNA. TRBV21-1 is designated a pseudogene. The CDR3 loop spans 20 amino acids. The CDR3 DNA reads as TGTGCCAGCAGCATTGCCGGGGACAGGGGACGAAACTCGGCCAAAAACATTCAGTACTTC. Protein: CASSIAGDRGRNSAKNIQYF.

The chain has TRBV19 and TRBJ1-2; D is undetermined. The CDR3 length is 13 residues. Trimming took off 7 bases at V and 2 bases at J, with 11 bases between the two ends. CDR1 is LNHDA, CDR2 SQIVND, per germline (reference sequence). CDR3 DNA: TGTGCCAGTACCACATTCGGGAACTATGGCTACACCTTC. Translated, it gives CASTTFGNYGYTF.

V and J are TRBV7-9 and TRBJ1-2, with unresolved D. Trimming pared 1 base from V and 0 bases from J, leaving 15 bases between. This CDR3 region has 17 residues. Germline V gene lookup returns CDR1 SEHNR and CDR2 FQNEAQ (reference sequence). CDR3 nucleotides: TGTGCCAGCAGCTTAGGGCAGGCTTTCTCAGCTAACTATGGCTACACCTTC. Amino acids: CASSLGQAFSANYGYTF.

V usage is TRBV5-4 and J usage is TRBJ2-5; TRBD2 matches 8 bases. This CDR3 comprises 16 residues. Losses at the gene ends were 3 bases for V and 1 base for J; bases not matched to a gene: 8. The germline V gene encodes CDR1 SGHNT and CDR2 YYREEE (reference sequence). The CDR3 nucleotides read TGTGCCAGCAGCTCTGAGGCTAGCGGGCCCCAAGAGACCCAGTACTTC. Translated: CASSSEASGPQETQYF.

This chain links TRBV2 with TRBJ2-7; D possibly uses TRBD1 or TRBD2 (5 bases each). This CDR3 is 13 amino acids long. Trimming cost V 8 bases and J 6 bases, with 17 bases left between them. Germline loops: CDR1 SNHLY, CDR2 FYNNEI. The CDR3 reads CASQAGRGVEQYF. The CDR3 nucleotides read TGTGCCAGCCAAGCAGGGCGAGGGGTCGAGCAGTACTTC.

The chain has TRBV19 and TRBJ2-5; the D is unclear. The V end lost 6 bases, the J end lost 1 base, and 9 bases lay between the germline ends. The length of the CDR3 is 13 residues. Germline lookup yields CDR1 LNHDA and CDR2 SQIVND (reference sequence). The CDR3 is CASRSMFQETQYF. CDR3 bases: TGTGCCAGTAGATCGATGTTCCAAGAGACCCAGTACTTC. Full variable domain (rest looked up from reference TRBV19 and TRBJ2-5): DGGITQSPKYLFRKEGQNVTLSCEQNLNHDAMYWYRQDPGQGLRLIYYSQIVNDFQKGDIAEGYSVSREKKESFPLTVTSAQKNPTAFYLCASRSMFQETQYFGPGTRLLVL.

CDR3 in amino acids: CASSPLRGGPRETQYF. The CDR3 DNA is TGCGCCAGCAGCCCTCTAAGGGGGGGGCCTAGAGAGACCCAGTACTTC. The gene calls are TRBV4-1 and TRBJ2-5, with a tentative D call TRBD2 (7 bases). Between the trimmed V and J ends, which lost 4 bases and 4 bases, there was a span of 19 bases. Germline V gene sequence: CDR1 MGHRA, CDR2 YSYEKL. This CDR3 is 16 amino acids long.